A selection of T cell receptor beta chains follows, all from one sample in a study of PD-1 blockade in classical Hodgkin lymphoma. Using immunoSEQ multiplex PCR, the repertoire was profiled, and TCRdb retains in-frame clones only, with some absent. The table records some 96,000 clones, roughly 79% of them present only once. The specimen comprised peripheral blood mononuclear cells (PBMCs), sampled before the second cycle of nivolumab. All receptors come from a human donor with classical Hodgkin lymphoma. CDR3s include the opening cysteine and the closing phenylalanine or tryptophan.

TRBV7-2	TRBJ1-6	CASSRRGATNSPLHF
TRBV7-9	TRBJ1-4	CASSPGESGKLFF
TRBV10-3	TRBJ2-2	CAISEAGGNTGELFF
TRBV5-4	TRBJ1-1	CASSSWTVNTEAFF
TRBV19	TRBJ2-7	CASSTPRTGSSYEQYF
TRBV11-2	TRBJ2-1	CASGTLAGANNEQFF
TRBV6-5	TRBJ2-2	CASVGGPGELFF
TRBV29-1	TRBJ2-1	CSVGGGAWNNEQFF
TRBV6-6	TRBJ2-7	CASKGQKNPYEQYF
TRBV7-3	TRBJ1-2	CASSLRQGTGYTF
TRBV5-1	TRBJ2-1	CASSIPLAGTYNEQFF
TRBV19	TRBJ2-7	CASSSVWTGVYEQYF
TRBV7-8	TRBJ2-7	CASSFPLSGSSYEQYF
TRBV4-2	TRBJ2-1	CASSQVGKGEVYYNEQFF
TRBV5-6	TRBJ2-1	CASSPRGKTSGRGDEQFF
TRBV10-3	TRBJ2-7	CAIGSFAEQYF
TRBV11-2	TRBJ2-7	CASSSPLRHVYEQYF
TRBV11-2	TRBJ2-5	CASSSRGLAGQETQYF
TRBV2	TRBJ2-2	CASSGTGPTGELFF
TRBV19	TRBJ2-7	CASSARLAAYEQYF
TRBV30	TRBJ2-7	CAWSGGQAAPWQYF
TRBV6-5	TRBJ1-3	CASSRDRVPGNTIYF
TRBV21-1	TRBJ2-1	CASSSLAGVNEQFF
TRBV5-6	TRBJ2-5	CASSPAWDRASQETQYF
TRBV7-2	TRBJ2-2	CASSLERNLAGGNAGELFF
TRBV5-1	TRBJ2-1	CASSFQLAEYEQFF
TRBV6-6	TRBJ2-2	CASTKGTGGVLGELFF
TRBV19	TRBJ1-5	CASTLVLGTQPQHF